The 16 T cell receptor beta chains in this list originate from one sample, sequenced in a study of identical twins. Each CDR3 protein gets one entry after TCRdb re-called the 5' RACE reads with MiXCR. The data contain about 240,000 distinct CDR3 sequences, 6.5% to 9% of them seen just once; the ten biggest clones take up less than 6.5%. These data were also reused for a study on yellow fever vaccine responses in identical twins.

Source material: CD8+ T cells sorted from blood. All receptors come from a woman between 18 and 30 years old in good health.

This clonotype was recorded a few times. In nucleotides, the CDR3 is TGTGCCACCAGCAGAGGGGACAGGGGGACCTACAATGAGCAGTTCTTC. Amino acid sequence: CATSRGDRGTYNEQFF. The chain combines TRBV15 with TRBJ2-1; 11 bases match TRBD1. CDR1 and CDR2 (germline): LNHNV, YYDKDF (reference sequence). J gave up 2 bases and V 1 base, and 1 base lay outside the gene matches. The CDR3 is made up of 16 amino acids. Together with reference TRBV15 and TRBJ2-1, the CDR3 gives the full variable domain: DAMVIQNPRYQVTQFGKPVTLSCSQTLNHNVMYWYQQKSSQAPKLLFHYYDKDFNNEADTPDNFQSRRPNTSFCFLDIRSPGLGDTAMYLCATSRGDRGTYNEQFFGPGTRLTVL.

There are many counts of this clonotype. The chain links TRBV29-1 to TRBJ2-5, with D hard to call. V lost 1 base, J lost 4 bases, and 7 bases lay in between. This CDR3 contains 12 residues. CDR1 and CDR2 from the germline V gene are SQVTM and ANQGSEA. The CDR3, as DNA: TGCAGCGTTGAAGCATTAGGAGAGACCCAGTACTTC. Its protein is CSVEALGETQYF. Full variable domain (remainder filled in from reference TRBV29-1 and TRBJ2-5): SAVISQKPSRDICQRGTSLTIQCQVDSQVTMMFWYRQQPGQSLTLIATANQGSEATYESGFVIDKFPISRPNLTFSTLTVSNMSPEDSSIYLCSVEALGETQYFGPGTRLLVL.

This clonotype was detected many times. This chain links TRBV12-3 or TRBV12-4 with TRBJ2-1; TRBD2 matches 7 bases. This CDR3 has 15 residues. V dropped 8 bases and J dropped 6; count of bases not matched to a gene: 13. The CDR3 protein is CASALGEGSANEQFF. The CDR3 DNA reads TGTGCCAGCGCCCTAGGGGAGGGATCGGCCAATGAGCAGTTCTTC.

This clonotype was observed a handful of times. The chain carries TRBV28 and TRBJ2-2; maybe TRBD1 (6 bases). Deletions cut 5 bases from V and 1 base from J, with 11 bases between. In germline, CDR1 is MDHEN, CDR2 SYDVKM. The CDR3 spans 15 residues. As DNA, the CDR3 is TGTGCCAGCAGTGAGACAGGAATGAACACCGGGGAGCTGTTTTTT. This gives the protein CASSETGMNTGELFF.

This clonotype was observed at least ten times. The rearrangement joins TRBV7-9 to TRBJ1-1, with D hard to call. The CDR3 has 15 residues. V was cut by 5 bases and J by 1 base, with 14 bases left in between. CDR1 is SEHNR and CDR2 is FQNEAQ in the germline V gene (reference sequence). Here the CDR3 DNA reads TGTGCCAGCAGCCAAAGGACGGAAAGGAACACTGAAGCTTTCTTT. Protein sequence: CASSQRTERNTEAFF.

The sample holds many counts of this clonotype. The chain combines TRBV21-1 with TRBJ2-7. TRBV21-1 is designated a pseudogene. The length of the CDR3 is 16 residues. The CDR3 region has the DNA TGTGCCAGCAGCAAAGTCAAACAAGCTTGCTCCTACGAGCAGTACTTC. This encodes CASSKVKQACSYEQYF.

In this sample, this clonotype turned up a few times. The J gene is TRBJ2-7, the V gene TRBV28, with a tentative D call TRBD1 (6 bases). The germline V gene has CDR1 MDHEN and CDR2 SYDVKM. The V gene lost 5 bases and the J gene lost 2 bases, with 16 bases spanning the gap. This CDR3 has 15 residues. CDR3 protein: CASSPGRGTPYEQYF. In nucleotides, the CDR3 is TGTGCCAGCAGTCCCGGCAGGGGCACCCCCTACGAGCAGTACTTC.

This clonotype has a handful of counts. This sequence joins TRBV28 and TRBJ1-2; tentatively, D is TRBD1 (5 bases). There are 14 residues in the CDR3. CDR1 is MDHEN and CDR2 is SYDVKM in the germline V gene. Trimming removed 3 bases at V and 4 bases at J, with 12 bases between. The CDR3 sequence: CASSFPDRGYGYTF. In nucleotides, the CDR3 is TGTGCCAGCAGTTTCCCCGACAGAGGCTATGGCTACACCTTC.

The chain uses TRBV6-6 and TRBJ2-5; TRBD1 matches at 8 bases. The germline V gene encodes CDR1 MNHNY and CDR2 SVGAGI (reference sequence). The length of the CDR3 is 12 residues. Trimming took 8 bases from V and 4 from J; bases not matched to a gene: 3. CDR3 bases: TGTGCCAGCGGACAGGGAACAGAGACCCAGTACTTC. Protein sequence: CASGQGTETQYF.

This clonotype was observed many times. The CDR3 is CASSPPGLLHNEQFF. CDR3 sequence (DNA): TGTGCCAGCAGCCCCCCGGGACTACTACACAATGAGCAGTTCTTC. This sequence joins TRBV3-1 and TRBJ2-1; TRBD2 agrees at 7 bases. V lost 4 bases, J lost 5 bases, and 8 bases stayed unmatched. The germline V gene encodes CDR1 LGHDT and CDR2 YNNKEL (reference sequence). This CDR3 is 15 amino acids long.

The gene calls are TRBV6-2 or TRBV6-3 and TRBJ2-5; D might be TRBD1 (6 bases). This CDR3 contains 15 residues. Trimming stripped 2 bases from V and 5 bases from J, with 15 bases between. Germline lookup yields CDR1 MNHEY and CDR2 SVGEGT. The CDR3 spells CASSYKGGSPETQYF. For the CDR3, the DNA is TGTGCCAGCAGTTACAAAGGGGGAAGCCCCGAGACCCAGTACTTC.

This clonotype has a count of ten or more. The chain uses TRBV2 and TRBJ2-7; D unclear. The V and J ends lost 3 bases and 4 bases respectively, with 13 bases between them. The CDR3 covers 14 residues. Germline V gene lookup returns CDR1 SNHLY and CDR2 FYNNEI. The CDR3 DNA is TGTGCCAGCAGTGACGTCGCGGACCTTTACGAGCAGTACTTC. This gives the protein CASSDVADLYEQYF.

This clonotype has at least ten counts. The J gene is TRBJ1-5, the V gene TRBV6-2 or TRBV6-3, with D possibly matching TRBD1 (6 bases). V was pared by 2 bases and J by 6 bases, with 11 bases between. The CDR3 is 14 residues long. CDR1 and CDR2 (germline): MNHEY, SVGEGT. The CDR3 region is CASSYGGAGQPQHF. The CDR3, as DNA: TGTGCCAGCAGTTACGGGGGGGCTGGTCAGCCCCAGCATTTT.

This chain uses TRBV7-2 with TRBJ2-3; 7 bases align to TRBD1. Germline V gene sequence: CDR1 SGHTA, CDR2 FQGNSA. The CDR3 is made up of 17 amino acids. J lost 1 base, V lost 5 bases, and 12 bases had no gene match. The CDR3: CASSDDRARTGTDTQYF. CDR3 sequence (DNA): TGTGCCAGCAGCGACGACAGGGCCCGAACTGGCACAGATACGCAGTATTTT. Full variable domain (outside the CDR3, taken from reference TRBV7-2 and TRBJ2-3): GAGVSQSPSNKVTEKGKDVELRCDPISGHTALYWYRQSLGQGLEFLIYFQGNSAPDKSGLPSDRFSAERTGGSVSTLTIQRTQQEDSAVYLCASSDDRARTGTDTQYFGPGTRLTVL.

In this sample, this clonotype turned up a few times. The chain is built from TRBV2 and TRBJ1-4; no clear D gene. The CDR3 runs 17 residues. The germline V gene has CDR1 SNHLY and CDR2 FYNNEI. V was trimmed by 4 bases and J by 3 bases, leaving 18 bases between them. CDR3 residues: CASSVSPGPASNEKLFF. DNA for the CDR3: TGTGCCAGCAGTGTCTCCCCTGGGCCCGCTTCTAATGAAAAACTGTTTTTT.

The J gene is TRBJ2-6, the V gene TRBV7-8; weak D call: TRBD1 (5 bases). Trimming cost V 1 base and J 0 bases, with 13 bases left between them. Germline V gene lookup returns CDR1 SGHVS and CDR2 FQNEAQ. The CDR3 extends over 18 amino acids. CDR3 loop: CASSLDYRTYSGANVLTF. CDR3 bases: TGTGCCAGCAGCTTAGATTACAGGACCTACTCTGGGGCCAACGTCCTGACTTTC.